These 15 T cell receptor beta chains came from one sample sequenced in a study of cytomegalovirus exposure and HLA in healthy donors listed by TCRdb under 2017. The library was generated by the immunoSEQ multiplex PCR assay. A mixture of 60 forward primers for TCR Vbeta segments and 13 reverse primers for TCR Jbeta segments was used in the multiplex PCR. The source is immuneACCESS, and TCRdb retained only in-frame sequences with V and J called. Part of the clones is not carried over; for the studies checked, unresolved V genes explain less than half of this, and the remainder is unexplained. Across this sample there are about 160,000 clones, with roughly 77% seen only once. The ten biggest clones cover approximately 3.7% of the sample. The specimen sequenced was PBMCs. The receptors stem from a human donor in good health.

V is TRBV9 and J is TRBJ1-1; 7 bases line up with TRBD1. There are 16 residues in the CDR3. Unmatched junction bases numbered 9, after V lost 4 bases and J lost 0 bases. Germline lookup yields CDR1 SGDLS and CDR2 YYNGEE. The CDR3 nucleotides are TGTGCCAGCAGCAGGGACAGCTCGATTTTGAACACTGAAGCTTTCTTT. It is translated as CASSRDSSILNTEAFF.

The chain has TRBV10-2 and TRBJ2-2, with 9 bases that match TRBD1. CDR1 WSHSY and CDR2 SAAADI come from the germline V gene. CDR3 length: 16 residues. With V trimmed by 7 bases and J by 2 bases, 8 bases remained unmatched. In nucleotides, the CDR3 is TGCGCCAGCAAGGGAACAGGGGGCCTAAACACCGGGGAGCTGTTTTTT. Translating gives CASKGTGGLNTGELFF.

This chain joins TRBV30 and TRBJ2-3; D is unclear. This CDR3 spans 10 amino acids. CDR1 is GTSNPN and CDR2 is SVGIG in the germline V gene (reference sequence). V lost 4 bases, J lost 3 bases, and 2 bases lay in between. In nucleotides, the CDR3 is TGTGCCTGGACGACAGATACGCAGTATTTT. Its translation is CAWTTDTQYF.

The chain has TRBV5-5 and TRBJ2-5; 7 bases are shared with TRBD1. V shed 2 bases and J 4 bases; nucleotides not matched to a gene: 14. The CDR3 spans 17 residues. Germline lookup yields CDR1 SGHKS and CDR2 YYEKEE (reference sequence). CDR3 DNA: TGTGCCAGCAGCTTCCCGCCCTCCGGGACAGACCGAGAGACCCAGTACTTC. It encodes CASSFPPSGTDRETQYF. Drawing the rest from reference TRBV5-5 and TRBJ2-5, the complete variable domain is DAGVTQSPTHLIKTRGQQVTLRCSPISGHKSVSWYQQVLGQGPQFIFQYYEKEERGRGNFPDRFSARQFPNYSSELNVNALLLGDSALYLCASSFPPSGTDRETQYFGPGTRLLVL.

The rearrangement uses TRBV5-5 and TRBJ2-7, with a tentative D call TRBD1 (6 bases). The germline V gene encodes CDR1 SGHKS and CDR2 YYEKEE (reference sequence). CDR3 length: 17 residues. V was cut by 1 base and J by 6 bases, with 23 bases left in between. The CDR3, as DNA: TGTGCCAGCAGCTTGAGGGCAGGGGATAGGTGGGCCTCCGAGCAGTACTTC. Translating gives CASSLRAGDRWASEQYF.

The chain couples TRBV5-4 to TRBJ2-2; the D gene is possibly TRBD1 (6 bases). The CDR3 totals 16 residues. Germline V gives CDR1 SGHNT, CDR2 YYREEE (reference sequence). Trimming stripped 4 bases from V and 2 bases from J, with 15 bases between. The CDR3 protein is CASSGLTGLNTGELFF. CDR3 nucleotides: TGTGCCAGCAGCGGCCTGACAGGACTTAACACCGGGGAGCTGTTTTTT.

The rearrangement uses TRBV19 and TRBJ1-5; 9 bases agree with TRBD1. V dropped 5 bases and J dropped 3; count of bases not matched to a gene: 5. The germline V gene encodes CDR1 LNHDA and CDR2 SQIVND (reference sequence). The length of the CDR3 is 15 residues. CDR3 nucleotides: TGTGCCAGTAGTCGGGACAGGGACCTCAATCAGCCCCAGCATTTT. Encoded protein: CASSRDRDLNQPQHF.

The J gene is TRBJ2-7, the V gene TRBV4-1, with unresolved D. The CDR3 totals 14 residues. Germline CDR1 is MGHRA and CDR2 is YSYEKL. The V end lost 0 bases, the J end lost 6 bases, and 12 bases lay between the germline ends. The CDR3 reads CASSQEMMSGEQYF. For the CDR3, the DNA is TGCGCCAGCAGCCAAGAGATGATGTCGGGCGAGCAGTACTTC.

The V gene is TRBV5-1, the J gene TRBJ2-3, with D maybe TRBD2 (6 bases). Germline V gives CDR1 SGHRS, CDR2 YFSETQ. This CDR3 has 16 amino acids. V gave up 3 bases and J gave up 3 bases, with 17 bases separating them. Here the CDR3 DNA reads TGCGCCAGCAGCTCGACGTTTGCGGGGACTACAGATACGCAGTATTTT. Its protein is CASSSTFAGTTDTQYF. The whole variable domain, remainder taken from reference TRBV5-1 and TRBJ2-3, is KAGVTQTPRYLIKTRGQQVTLSCSPISGHRSVSWYQQTPGQGLQFLFEYFSETQRNKGNFPGRFSGRQFSNSRSEMNVSTLELGDSALYLCASSSTFAGTTDTQYFGPGTRLTVL.

This clone was counted a few times. The V gene is TRBV4-1, the J gene TRBJ1-2; TRBD1 matches 7 bases. The V gene's germline CDR1 is MGHRA and CDR2 YSYEKL. There are 13 residues in the CDR3. Trimming removed 4 bases from V and 4 bases from J; junction bases left unmatched: 3. The CDR3 is CASSPRDSYGYTF. The CDR3 coding sequence is TGCGCCAGCAGCCCCAGGGACAGCTATGGCTACACCTTC.

The chain combines TRBV7-2 with TRBJ1-5; D is unclear. CDR3 length: 17 amino acids. The V gene's germline CDR1 is SGHTA and CDR2 FQGNSA. The V end was cut by 2 bases, the J end by 1 base, with 15 bases between. CDR3 nucleotide sequence: TGTGCCAGCAGCTTATACACGGGGATGATGAGCAATCAGCCCCAGCATTTT. This sequence encodes CASSLYTGMMSNQPQHF.

The chain joins TRBV28 to TRBJ1-1; a weak D match, TRBD1 (5 bases). Germline-derived CDR1 and CDR2 are MDHEN and SYDVKM. Trimming left V 10 bases short and J 4 bases short, with 16 bases between. CDR3 length: 13 residues. The CDR3 reads CATNYGGSTEAFF. CDR3 sequence (DNA): TGTGCCACCAACTACGGGGGGAGCACTGAAGCTTTCTTT.

This clone was seen more than once but under ten times. This sequence joins TRBV11-2 and TRBJ2-5; D is ambiguous. V lost 3 bases and J 4 bases, leaving 15 bases between the germline ends. Germline V lookup: CDR1 SGHAT, CDR2 FQNNGV. CDR3 length equals 15 residues. CDR3 protein: CASSLWSAALETQYF. CDR3 coding DNA: TGTGCCAGCAGCTTGTGGAGTGCCGCTCTAGAGACCCAGTACTTC. Filled out from reference TRBV11-2 and TRBJ2-5, the complete variable domain reads EAGVAQSPRYKIIEKRQSVAFWCNPISGHATLYWYQQILGQGPKLLIQFQNNGVVDDSQLPKDRFSAERLKGVDSTLKIQPAKLEDSAVYLCASSLWSAALETQYFGPGTRLLVL.

The chain joins TRBV2 to TRBJ1-3, with 7 bases lining up with TRBD1. In germline, CDR1 is SNHLY, CDR2 FYNNEI. Trimming at V came to 5 bases and at J to 2 bases, leaving 9 bases not matched to a gene. The CDR3 loop spans 16 amino acids. CDR3 bases: TGTGCCAGCAGTAAGAGACAGGGTCGTCCTGGAAACACCATATATTTT. Amino acid sequence: CASSKRQGRPGNTIYF.

V and J are TRBV30 and TRBJ2-2; 8 nucleotides match TRBD1. Germline CDR1 is GTSNPN and CDR2 is SVGIG (reference sequence). The CDR3 has 14 residues. V shed 4 bases and J 10 bases; nucleotides not matched to a gene: 11. The CDR3 DNA reads TGTGCCTGGACCCCAGGACAGGGTAGAGTGGAGCTGTTTTTT. Its translation is CAWTPGQGRVELFF.